The present T cell receptor (beta chain) was sequenced within a study of cytomegalovirus exposure and HLA in healthy donors (dated by TCRdb to 2015 to 2018). Looking at the study overall: According to an earlier analysis of 587 of the donors, about 179 million T cells yielded some 110 million unique TCR beta sequences and 250 to 350 Gb of sequence data. Besides the first cohort of 550 to 750 subjects, a separate validation cohort made up of over a hundred different subjects was used. In the later analysis, no new phenotypic data were used to find candidate immune exposures; instead, reliance was placed on TCR beta sequences and their occurrence across donors. Among the 398 genotyped donors, around 81% belonged to the genetic ancestry cluster associated with self-reported Caucasian donors. Among about 370 genotyped donors of the cohort, an average of about 220,000 unique TCR beta nucleotide sequences was sequenced per donor, of which about 20% were non-productive. Using immunosequencing, the study profiled T cell repertoires from about 650 subjects and related those repertoires to cytomegalovirus serostatus. An early release covering 550 to 700 HLA-typed donors comprised about 310 gigabases of sequencing data and around 86 million unique TCR sequences. Alongside the repertoire data, information on donor age, sex, ethnicity and CMV serostatus was compiled. All discovery cohort repertoires had been generated using a single sequencing platform. The study was designed to test whether signatures of past pathogen exposure could be identified by cataloging public T cell receptors. The study combined high-throughput TCR immunosequencing, statistical association of individual TCRs with disease status, and machine learning to predict cytomegalovirus infection status. Four to six DR-DQ haplotypes were handled as single units for association and clustering because linkage in the cohort was strong. To decide whether each TCR beta V gene segment behaved as functional or pseudogenic, an earlier analysis of fewer than 750 of the donors relied on high-throughput TCR beta sequencing. A later genetic analysis used genome-wide SNP genotypes for about 65% of the roughly 670 donors, treating that subset as a discovery cohort. Both class I and class II loci were covered by HLA typing, at four-digit resolution. A later analysis re-examined previously published TCR beta repertoires from about 670 donors and added high-resolution HLA genotyping to investigate patterns of TCR occurrence. Typing coverage varied by locus: roughly 629-630 donors for A, B, C, DRB1 and DQB1; around 560 for DQA1; approximately 570 for DPA1; approximately 450 for DPB1. On the study overall, not on this receptor specifically: Some IMGT-functional V segments, including TRBV6-2 and TRBV6-3, could not be told apart with the 87-base-pair reads, so those segments were excluded. The classifier was reported to diagnose cytomegalovirus status with high specificity and sensitivity in both the original and validation cohorts. Assigning TCR associations to individual alleles was difficult when HLA alleles, especially DR and DQ, strongly co-occurred. In a later analysis, HLA-associated TCR beta chains were found to be more clonally expanded and to have lower generation probabilities than equally common non-associated chains. The presence/absence analyses assumed that sequencing depth was roughly uniform across donors, and that assumption may not be true. According to a later analysis, most CMV-associated TCR beta chains appeared to be HLA-restricted, and the HLA associations seemed to be driven largely by CMV exposure. In an earlier analysis of 587 of the donors, most TCR beta V segments were observed in productive rearrangements about 87% or about 30% of the time, broadly matching IMGT annotations. The only immune exposure information available for the cohort was CMV serostatus. A later analysis reported that several top co-occurrence clusters appeared linked to parvovirus B19, influenza, CMV and Epstein-Barr virus. While some public TCRs were present in many individuals, most TCR sequences turned up only very rarely across donors. A later analysis associated 17,000 or so TCR beta sequences with specific HLA alleles at a false discovery rate of 0.05. In the study, some 160 TCR beta chains were listed as associated with cytomegalovirus. Linkage disequilibrium might explain the correlated functional status among segregating V segments, but an unknown experimental factor could not be ruled out. According to a later genetic analysis, donors in an Asian-associated ancestry cluster had fewer N-insertions in productive TCRs than the approximately 650-donor mean. In vitro tests confirmed that a few of the cytomegalovirus-associated TCR beta chains recognize cytomegalovirus antigens. A further reported finding was that TCR beta sequences accurately predicted the HLA-A and HLA-B alleles for most subjects in the first cohort. In a later genetic analysis, a missense DCLRE1C variant was associated with V-gene and J-gene trimming of TCR beta chains, and the association was replicated in an independent cohort. According to a later analysis, TCR association rates differed among HLA loci, with DRB1 alleles showing the most associated TCRs and HLA-C alleles showing the fewest. HLA typing was unavailable for some donors at each locus, so association tests used only the typed subset. In this cohort, only TCR beta chains were sequenced, and detectable features were limited by the absence of alpha or paired-chain data. It was suggested by the authors that the approach could potentially be generalized to other disease states and immunological phenotypes. The sequencing pipeline was judged likely to have produced a cluster of highly shared sequence variants as a technical artifact. The earlier analysis of around 600 of the donors excluded 15 to 20 rarely observed V segments, including chromosome 9 orphons, because counts were too low.

Concerning this clone itself: No antigen is known for it. Base qualities were left out, and no much larger clone turns up one base away.

The cohort consisted of some 670 healthy bone marrow donors. At the time of sampling, all cohort members were nominally healthy, though unrecorded immune exposures were likely present. The donor was CMV seronegative and belonged to the group of 352 seronegative cohort members. Each donor provided a peripheral blood sample, and peripheral blood mononuclear cells were used for TCR beta sequencing. The Qiagen DNeasy Blood Extraction Kit was used to extract genomic DNA from the blood cell samples. Library construction relied on the immunoSEQ multiplex PCR assay. The multiplex PCR relied on a mix of 60 forward primers for TCR Vbeta segments and 13 reverse primers for TCR Jbeta segments. The CDR3 region of rearranged TCR beta genes was amplified from genomic DNA with a multiplex PCR assay. On the Illumina HiSeq System, the amplified TCR beta libraries were sequenced as 87-base-pair reads. Processing in the source paper ran as follows. A later analysis counted 75 million to 100 million unique TCR beta chains across the 690 or so repertoires, and some 11 million of these chains were shared by at least two donors. Raw reads were error-corrected and collapsed into unique sequences by a nearest-neighbor algorithm in which closely related sequences were merged to remove PCR and sequencing errors. V, D and J gene segments were assigned by aligning CDR3 sequences to IMGT reference sequences. For a sequence to be retained, a match of at least six nucleotides was required to both a V gene segment and a J gene segment. Rearrangements were called productive when the CDR3 lacked stop codons and stayed in frame with V and J; all others were non-productive. CDR3 was defined according to IMGT convention as the region running from the second conserved V-encoded cysteine to the conserved J-encoded phenylalanine. Sequences without an unambiguous match to a single V gene segment were excluded from the earlier analysis of a few hundred of the donors. An earlier analysis of fewer than 650 of the donors classified V segments as functional when productive rearrangements were above 56.7% and as segregating when the standard deviation between donors was above 5%. A statistical classification framework was built to diagnose cytomegalovirus status from the catalog of TCR beta chain sequences. In a later analysis, V and J genes were assigned by comparing TCR nucleotide sequences against IMGT/GENE-DB human TR gene sequences. The TCRdist pipeline was used in a later analysis to assign CDR3 sequences and most-parsimonious VDJ recombination scenarios. A later analysis defined each TCR beta chain by its CDR3 amino acid sequence plus V-gene family, and excluded reads lacking a unique V-gene family. In a later analysis, nearly 600 highly shared, low-generation-probability nucleotide sequences were removed to address suspected cross-contamination and a sequencing artifact. For each public chain, a later analysis derived a clonal expansion index from normalized ranks of inferred template counts within each repertoire. Generation probabilities in a later analysis came from a VDJ recombination model fitted to out-of-frame rearrangements, and those results were checked against IGoR. In a later analysis, TCR-TCR, TCR-HLA and TCR-CMV co-occurrence was scored with hypergeometric tests, and a repertoire-size bias correction was applied to TCR pairs. To estimate false discovery rates, a later analysis permuted the HLA or CMV assignments 20 times. A later analysis grouped co-occurring TCRs with DBSCAN, adding TCRdist sequence similarity when clustering within HLA-allele-positive subsets. Repertoires with fewer than 30,000 or more than 120,000 public chains, plus five repertoires with anomalous nucleotide sharing, were excluded from co-occurrence clustering. TCRdb mirrors the immuneACCESS table, restricted to in-frame sequences. Some clones are absent from its copies; in checked studies, under half trace to an unresolved V gene, and the reason for the others is unknown. V and J calls plus clone size are reproduced from that table; the DNA served to infer D and trimming. The sample contains around 62,000 clones, around 80% of them found a single time. Of the sample, approximately 9.9% is held by the ten largest clones.

Reading the germline V gene gives CDR1 SGHVS and CDR2 FQNEAQ. From the cysteine up to the phenylalanine, the CDR3 has a length of 13 residues. Here the CDR3 DNA is all that survives: 39 bases in frame from base 1. The germline ends are 8 bases apart after V is trimmed by 5 bases and J by 0 bases. The source is a man aged 40-49 years in good health and CMV-seronegative. The sequenced material came from PBMCs. The chain couples TRBV7-8 to TRBJ2-7; 5 matching bases give a weak D call of TRBD1. The CDR3 protein is CASSDGHSYEQYF. The DNA sequence is as follows: TGTGCCAGCAGCGACGGACACTCCTACGAGCAGTACTTC.